What follows are 21 T cell receptor beta chains derived from one specimen sequenced in a study of CD4+ T cells in melanoma. Data came from immunoSEQ multiplex PCR; TCRdb stores just in-frame clones and leaves some out. Here the sample spans about 15,000 clones, 75% to 90% being singletons. The sequenced sample consisted of cells from a culture (not recorded whether cultured in vitro). These receptors all come from a human donor with melanoma.

Here the CDR3 DNA reads TGTGCCAGCAGCTTGGGGATAGCGGGAGGCACAGATACGCAGTATTTT. It yields the protein CASSLGIAGGTDTQYF. The chain carries TRBV5-8 and TRBJ2-3, with TRBD2 identical over 9 bases. CDR1 is SGHTS and CDR2 is YDEGEE in the germline V gene. The CDR3 sequence is 16 residues long. Trimming cost V 0 bases and J 1 base; bases outside gene matches: 3.

The chain uses TRBV4-1 and TRBJ2-3; D is perhaps TRBD1 or TRBD2 (6 bases each). This CDR3 is 13 amino acids long. The ends were cut back, 5 bases at V and 2 bases at J, with 8 bases in the middle. Germline assignment: CDR1 MGHRA and CDR2 YSYEKL. In nucleotides, the CDR3 is TGCGCCAGCAGCGGGGGGCACACAGATACGCAGTATTTT. Amino acids: CASSGGHTDTQYF.

This clone was recorded once. V is TRBV5-1 and J is TRBJ2-3; TRBD1 matches 9 bases. CDR1 is SGHRS, CDR2 YFSETQ, per germline. V lost 0 bases to trimming and J lost 3 bases; unmatched junction nucleotides: 5. The CDR3 is 16 amino acids. The CDR3 DNA reads TGCGCCAGCAGCTTGGAGGGGACAGGGACGACAGATACGCAGTATTTT. Amino acid sequence: CASSLEGTGTTDTQYF.

This clone was recorded only once. V and J are TRBV7-9 and TRBJ1-1; no reliable D call. The CDR3 loop spans 15 amino acids. Trimming pared 4 bases from V and 0 bases from J, leaving 12 bases between. From germline, CDR1 is SEHNR and CDR2 FQNEAQ (reference sequence). CDR3 residues: CASSSGSQMNTEAFF. CDR3 bases: TGTGCCAGCAGCTCCGGGAGCCAGATGAACACTGAAGCTTTCTTT.

The chain combines TRBV10-2 with TRBJ2-4; 12 nucleotides agree with TRBD1. CDR3 length equals 17 residues. Germline assignment: CDR1 WSHSY and CDR2 SAAADI. The V gene end was trimmed by 2 bases and the J gene end by 0 bases; junction bases not matched to a gene: 2. The CDR3 DNA reads as TGCGCCAGCAGTGAGGGGACAGGGGGCCTAGCCAAAAACATTCAGTACTTC. Translating it yields CASSEGTGGLAKNIQYF.

The genes are TRBV5-1 and TRBJ2-7, with D possibly being TRBD1 or TRBD2 (5 bases each). V was trimmed by 0 bases and J by 2 bases, leaving 15 bases between them. Per germline, CDR1 SGHRS and CDR2 YFSETQ. The CDR3 loop spans 16 amino acids. CDR3 protein: CASSLGGTDLTYEQYF. The DNA of the CDR3 is TGCGCCAGCAGCTTGGGTGGGACGGACCTCACCTACGAGCAGTACTTC.

By share, this clone ranks as large. The chain uses TRBV5-6 and TRBJ2-7; no clear D. This CDR3 is built from 13 residues. Trimming removed 4 bases at V and 0 bases at J, with 8 bases between. Germline V gene lookup returns CDR1 SGHDT and CDR2 YYEEEE. The CDR3 region has the DNA TGTGCCAGCAGCCCCTTCAGCTCCTACGAGCAGTACTTC. It translates to CASSPFSSYEQYF.

This clone came up a few times. The chain is built from TRBV7-3 and TRBJ2-1; 11 nucleotides agree with TRBD2. This CDR3 is built from 15 residues. Germline CDR1 SGHTA, CDR2 FQGTGA. With V trimmed by 0 bases and J by 12 bases, 7 bases remained unmatched. The CDR3 DNA reads TGTGCCAGCAGCTTAACGACTAGCGGGGTCCTAGGGCAGTTCTTC. Amino acid sequence: CASSLTTSGVLGQFF.

CDR3 DNA sequence: TGTGCCAGTAGTTTTACCGCAAATTCACCCCTCCACTTT. Translated: CASSFTANSPLHF. V gene TRBV19 combines with J gene TRBJ1-6; no firm D call. Per germline, CDR1 LNHDA and CDR2 SQIVND (reference sequence). CDR3 size: 13 residues. V was cut by 5 bases and J by 7 bases, with 9 bases left in between. The full variable domain, completed using reference TRBV19 and TRBJ1-6, is DGGITQSPKYLFRKEGQNVTLSCEQNLNHDAMYWYRQDPGQGLRLIYYSQIVNDFQKGDIAEGYSVSREKKESFPLTVTSAQKNPTAFYLCASSFTANSPLHFGNGTRLTVT.

For the CDR3, the DNA is TGTGCCAGCAGTTACCGCGTGGAGTACCAAGAGACCCAGTACTTC. It is translated as CASSYRVEYQETQYF. The rearrangement links TRBV6-5 to TRBJ2-5; D not certain. The CDR3 spans 15 residues. Trimming left V 2 bases short and J 0 bases short, with 10 bases between. CDR1 is MNHEY, CDR2 SVGAGI, per germline.

The J gene is TRBJ1-1, the V gene TRBV14; no definite D call. The CDR3 sequence is 15 residues long. V was shortened by 4 bases and J by 5 bases, with 17 bases between the two germline ends. The V gene's germline CDR1 is SGHDN and CDR2 FVKESK. Here the CDR3 DNA reads TGTGCCAGCAGCCGGTACTTGGTGGGAAGAACTGAAGCTTTCTTT. It specifies CASSRYLVGRTEAFF. Based on the CDR3 plus reference TRBV14 and TRBJ1-1, the full variable domain is EAGVTQFPSHSVIEKGQTVTLRCDPISGHDNLYWYRRVMGKEIKFLLHFVKESKQDESGMPNNRFLAERTGGTYSTLKVQPAELEDSGVYFCASSRYLVGRTEAFFGQGTRLTVV.

The CDR3 bases are TGTGCCACCAGCAGCTGGGGCTCTGGAAACACCATATATTTT. Amino acids: CATSSWGSGNTIYF. The V call is TRBV15, the J call TRBJ1-3; D unclear. Germline V gene data show CDR1 as LNHNV and CDR2 as YYDKDF (reference sequence). V lost 3 bases to trimming and J lost 0 bases, with 6 bases between them. The CDR3 is 14 amino acids.

The V gene is TRBV2, the J gene TRBJ1-3; D remains unclear. From germline, CDR1 is SNHLY and CDR2 FYNNEI. V lost 3 bases, J lost 4 bases, and 10 bases lay in between. The CDR3 is 14 amino acids. CDR3 in amino acids: CASSDRSGGNTIYF. In DNA, the CDR3 is TGTGCCAGCAGTGACAGGTCGGGAGGAAACACCATATATTTT.

V usage is TRBV7-8 and J usage is TRBJ1-2; D unresolved. Trimming shortened V by 1 base and J by 4 bases, and 13 bases separated the two germline ends. The CDR3 runs to 15 residues. Germline V CDR1 and CDR2: SGHVS, FQNEAQ. The CDR3, as DNA: TGTGCCAGCAGCTTAGTGAAGTCGGGAGGCTATGGCTACACCTTC. This encodes CASSLVKSGGYGYTF. Full variable domain (outside the CDR3, taken from reference TRBV7-8 and TRBJ1-2): GAGVSQSPRYKVAKRGQDVALRCDPISGHVSLFWYQQALGQGPEFLTYFQNEAQLDKSGLPSDRFFAERPEGSVSTLKIQRTQQEDSAVYLCASSLVKSGGYGYTFGSGTRLTVV.

The chain carries TRBV5-1 and TRBJ1-3; D is unresolved. Germline V gene data show CDR1 as SGHRS and CDR2 as YFSETQ. The CDR3 covers 13 residues. The V end lost 5 bases, the J end lost 2 bases, and 8 bases lay between the germline ends. DNA of the CDR3: TGCGCCAGCAGGGAGGGAACTGGAAACACCATATATTTT. Protein sequence: CASREGTGNTIYF.

The chain couples TRBV5-1 to TRBJ1-1; D unclear. The CDR3 totals 16 residues. Germline CDR1 and CDR2: SGHRS and YFSETQ. V was pared by 5 bases and J by 0 bases, with 17 bases between. The CDR3 sequence: CASSLSPGSMNTEAFF. The CDR3 DNA is TGCGCCAGCAGTTTAAGTCCGGGGAGCATGAACACTGAAGCTTTCTTT.

The chain recombines TRBV4-2 with TRBJ2-7; D unclear. Trimming pared 0 bases from V and 9 bases from J, leaving 12 bases between. The CDR3 has 13 amino acids. CDR1 is LGHNA, CDR2 YNFKEQ, per germline. The CDR3 here is CASSQDRVRGQYF. The CDR3 DNA sequence: TGTGCCAGCAGCCAAGATAGAGTTCGTGGGCAGTACTTC.

The CDR3, as DNA: TGTGCCACCAATAAGCGGGGGCCTCAAGAGACCCAGTACTTC. Its translation: CATNKRGPQETQYF. The chain recombines TRBV15 with TRBJ2-5; 8 bases are shared with TRBD2. Germline trimming cut 7 bases from V and 2 bases from J; bases unmatched to any gene: 6. Per the germline V gene, CDR1 is LNHNV and CDR2 is YYDKDF (reference sequence). The CDR3 loop spans 14 amino acids.

This sequence joins TRBV5-5 and TRBJ1-4; TRBD1 matches at 10 bases. Trimming at V came to 4 bases and at J to 2 bases, leaving 5 bases not matched to a gene. This CDR3 has 16 residues. CDR1 is SGHKS and CDR2 is YYEKEE in the germline V gene (reference sequence). This chain's CDR3 is CASSRGTGATNEKLFF. The CDR3 DNA follows: TGTGCCAGCAGCCGGGGGACAGGGGCGACTAATGAAAAACTGTTTTTT.

This sequence joins TRBV7-3 and TRBJ2-5; D could derive from TRBD1 or TRBD2 (5 bases each). This CDR3 is 15 amino acids long. CDR1 and CDR2 (germline): SGHTA, FQGTGA. Deletions cut 3 bases from V and 4 bases from J, with 15 bases between. CDR3 sequence reads: CASSFNQGRGETQYF. CDR3 nucleotide sequence: TGTGCCAGCAGCTTCAACCAGGGTCGGGGAGAGACCCAGTACTTC.

V and J are TRBV4-1 and TRBJ1-1, with a tentative D call TRBD1 (6 bases). V shed 5 bases and J shed 4 bases, with 17 bases lying between them. The CDR3 spans 15 residues. Germline CDR1 MGHRA, CDR2 YSYEKL. The CDR3 region is CASSALGLTGTEAFF. The CDR3 DNA is TGCGCCAGCAGCGCCTTAGGATTGACAGGCACTGAAGCTTTCTTT.